The clone carrying this TCR beta chain has just one count. The table came from immunoSEQ multiplex PCR; TCRdb's copy has only in-frame clones and leaves some out. The data contain roughly 230,000 clones, 80% to 85% of them seen just once; the ten biggest clones take up 10%. V lost 6 bases and J lost 8, with 23 bases in between. CDR1 is MNHNY, CDR2 SVGAGI, per germline (reference sequence). The CDR3 is 16 amino acids. The sample comes from a study of blood T cell repertoires in COVID-19. Enrollment of patients from Seattle took place during active infection, with longitudinal follow-up. The sequence came from a woman older than 75 with COVID-19, enrolled during active disease. The chain employs TRBV6-6 and TRBJ1-3; a weak D match, TRBD1 (6 bases). Sequenced: peripheral blood. As DNA, the CDR3 is TGTGCCAGCAGCCGAGGCCGGGACACCCGTGGTGACACCATATATTTT. Translating gives CASSRGRDTRGDTIYF.